Given below is one TCR beta chain in context. Its cognate antigen is unknown. This specimen belongs to a study of pediatric ulcerative colitis. Whole-study findings and limits: Rectal repertoires separated controls, mild-moderate and acute severe colitis.

The survey-level immunoSEQ assay was used. TCRdb keeps only in-frame clones here, not all; method: immunoSEQ multiplex PCR. The table has approximately 60,000 clones, 86% seen once. No immunosuppressive drugs were given to ulcerative colitis patients before diagnostic colonoscopy. The CDR3 sequence is 13 residues long. V lost 5 bases to trimming and J lost 5 bases, with 15 bases between them. Germline CDR1 is GTSNPN and CDR2 is SVGIG (reference sequence). The sequenced sample was blood. The chain carries TRBV30 and TRBJ2-5; D unclear. This sequence originates from a boy aged 5-17 years with severe ulcerative colitis. The CDR3 DNA reads as TGTGCCTGGCGGACCAGACCTGTGGAGACCCAGTACTTC. Its translation: CAWRTRPVETQYF.